Given below is one T cell receptor (beta chain) in context. The germline V gene encodes CDR1 SGHNT and CDR2 YENEEA. CDR3 length: 16 residues. With 5 bases removed from V and 1 base from J, the gap between germline ends came to 16 bases. The data are from a study of blood T cell repertoires in COVID-19. Original processing notes: Reference gene primer amplification gave estimated nucleated cell counts. TCRdb's table, derived via immunoSEQ multiplex PCR, lists solely in-frame clones and lacks some. D and trimming come from the DNA, and the V and J calls and clone size come from that table. The sample contains about 76,000 clones, approximately 80% of which appear only once.

Sequencing used peripheral blood. The TCR was taken from a woman aged 55-70 years with acute or convalescent COVID-19. This chain joins TRBV11-3 and TRBJ2-3, with D possibly being TRBD1 (6 bases). The CDR3 spells CASSPEQGEGTDTQYF. The CDR3 DNA is TGTGCCAGCAGCCCCGAACAGGGTGAAGGCACAGATACGCAGTATTTT. The variable domain in full, completed from reference TRBV11-3 and TRBJ2-3, reads EAGVVQSPRYKIIEKKQPVAFWCNPISGHNTLYWYLQNLGQGPELLIRYENEEAVDDSQLPKDRFSAERLKGVDSTLKIQPAELGDSAVYLCASSPEQGEGTDTQYFGPGTRLTVL.